This T cell receptor (beta chain) appears in the sequencing data of a study of glioma-infiltrating T cells after dendritic cell vaccination. Study at large: Samples are from glioblastoma patients in Phase I and II dendritic cell vaccine trials. At biweekly intervals, patients got three intradermal dendritic cell vaccine injections.

Primers: 60 V beta forward and 13 J beta reverse. The data were produced by immunoSEQ multiplex PCR, yet TCRdb's version contains in-frame clones alone and is incomplete. The data hold 20,000 to 25,000 clones, with 70% to 80% observed a single time. Blood PBMC samples: pre-vaccination, two weeks post third vaccination, and at tumor progression. This clone was seen a single time. V was clipped by 3 bases and J by 0 bases; unmatched bases: 6. This CDR3 is 16 amino acids long. Looked up from germline, CDR1 is LNHDA and CDR2 is SQIVND (reference sequence). The source material was blood, sampled before dendritic cell vaccination. This chain connects TRBV19 to TRBJ1-1; 8 bases are shared with TRBD1. This receptor was obtained from a human donor with glioblastoma. For the CDR3, the DNA is TGTGCCAGTAGTATGGTTACACAGGGGGTGAACACTGAAGCTTTCTTT. This encodes CASSMVTQGVNTEAFF.